What follows describes a single T cell receptor beta chain. The clone's antigen remains unknown. No base-level quality is on record; no much larger clone is a single base apart. Donors were healthy HIV-negative adults with no recently reported acute infections or vaccinations. Only Caucasian adults living in Nashville, Tennessee, USA were represented among the donors. Magnetic negative selection was used to enrich CD4+ T cells, after which naive cells were positively selected on CD45RA and the negative fraction became the memory subset. After blood collection by leukapheresis, PBMCs were isolated using Ficoll-Histopaque density gradient centrifugation and then cryopreserved in the vapor phase of liquid nitrogen. Analytical flow cytometry was used to check the purity and quantity of each magnetically sorted T cell population. Each sorted fraction had its genomic DNA isolated and then quantified by UV absorbance on a Nanodrop 2000c.

Using the deep immunoSEQ assay, multiplex PCR amplified TCR CDR3 regions from genomic DNA. Extracted genomic DNA from each cell subset was distributed evenly across all wells of several immunoSEQ 96-well plates, and each plate was treated as a replicate. Each replicate PCR for sorted subsets received roughly 0.2 ug genomic DNA, equal to some 32,000 T cell genomes. The purified libraries were quantified using a Qubit 3.0 fluorometer, sized with a Bioanalyzer 2100, and then quantified again using the KAPA Library Quantification kit. Every immunoSEQ 96-well plate was sequenced on a separate single-read 150-cycle Illumina NextSeq 550 flow cell. As for the authors' bioinformatics: Because only junctional sequences without quality scores were contained in the immunoSEQ output, filtering matching that applied to full-length reads could not be performed. Sequences were annotated with PyIR, a Python wrapper for IgBLAST v1.9, using IMGT germline references to assign V/J genes and CDR3. Reads with weak V/J assignments (E-value above 1e-6), missing CDR3, stop codons, out-of-frame junctions, or ambiguous translated residues were removed. V3J clonotypes were defined as sequences sharing the same inferred V gene, J gene, and CDR3 amino acid sequence. To compute the percentage overlap between repertoires, the number of shared unique clonotypes was divided by the size of the smaller repertoire. RTK rarefaction, the Chao1 estimator, and Recon v2.1 estimates of unobserved clonotypes were used to assess repertoire richness. OLGA was used to compute generation probabilities for all TCRbeta clonotypes that the gDNA method yielded from several donors. TCRdb's version of the immuneACCESS table is confined to in-frame rearrangements and falls short of the full clone set. An unresolved V gene accounts for under half of the shortfall where checked; the remainder is of unknown origin. V and J calls and clone size are as listed in that table; D and trimming were resolved from the DNA. The sample data list roughly 500,000 clones, and 90% to 97% of these were observed just once. The ten largest clones add up to approximately 0.06% of the sample.

Taken from the germline V gene, the CDR1 and CDR2 loops are SQVTM and ANQGSEA. Inclusive of the bounding cysteine and phenylalanine, the CDR3 is 12 residues long. Just CDR3 DNA is preserved here, 36 bases in frame from base 1. V is cut back by 7 bases and J by 3 bases, with 6 bases in the junction unmatched. The sample comes from a study of shared clonotypes between healthy human individuals (dated by TCRdb to 2020 to 2022). General notes on the study: A few men and a couple of women, aged 18 to 49 years, made up the cohort. The study deeply sequenced blood TCR repertoires of about 5 healthy adults to estimate repertoire size and the extent of clonotype sharing between individuals. Different laboratories and diverse techniques were used to prepare libraries and sequence TCR repertoires, to increase sequencing depth and limit assay-specific biases. Each donor's leukapheresis produced roughly between about 0.9 and 9.5 billion PBMCs. For each donor, three plates each were used for CD4 naive and CD4 memory, two plates were used for CD8 naive, and one plate was used for CD8 memory.

What the authors observed across the whole study: Pairwise subsampling indicated that sequencing depth was expected to affect the degree of clonotype sharing among donors. When a few donors were compared, the shared fraction of clonotypes was around 4.6% for naive CD4, 3% to 4% for naive CD8, 2% to 2.5% for memory CD4, and 0.35% to 0.4% for memory CD8. Incomplete sequencing was indicated by rarefaction of sorted-subset datasets, despite the large sequencing depth. Higher generation probabilities were observed for clonotypes shared by all four sorted-subset donors than for non-shared clonotypes. Sampling was limited to blood, and TCR repertoires in tissue likely differ from TCR repertoires in blood. Naive subsets generally had larger estimated clonotype richness than memory subsets did. The genetic and exposure-history diversity represented was limited by the small number of donors.

The chain was built from TRBV29-1 and TRBJ2-7; 7 central nucleotides agree with TRBD1. The sequenced sample consisted of naive CD4+ T cells sorted from blood. Interpreted using the paper, the cell subset or site label stands for: CD45RA+ positively selected. This TCR was sampled from a woman aged 30 to 39 in good health. The DNA is as follows: TGCAGCGCTTGGGGACAGAACTACGAGCAGTACTTC. This is translated as CSAWGQNYEQYF.